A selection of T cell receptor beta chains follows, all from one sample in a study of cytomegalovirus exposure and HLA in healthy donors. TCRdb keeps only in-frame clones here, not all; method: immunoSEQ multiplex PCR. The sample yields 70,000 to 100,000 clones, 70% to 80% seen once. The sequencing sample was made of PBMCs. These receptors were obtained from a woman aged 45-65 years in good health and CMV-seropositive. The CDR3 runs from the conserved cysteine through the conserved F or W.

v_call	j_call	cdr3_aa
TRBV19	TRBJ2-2	CASSTGTENTGELFF
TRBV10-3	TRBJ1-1	CAIRALTWTEAFF
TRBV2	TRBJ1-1	CASSVLGLVSTEAFF
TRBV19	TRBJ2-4	CASSPRGQDTQYF
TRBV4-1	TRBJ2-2	CASKPSRPGGWDTGELFF
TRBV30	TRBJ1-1	CAWSVNQIRGSTEAFF
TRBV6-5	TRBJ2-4	CASRPQGDGKNIQYF
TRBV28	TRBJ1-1	CASIPGGATNTEAFF
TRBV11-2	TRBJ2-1	CASSFRPGIPPYNEQFF
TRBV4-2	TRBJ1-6	CASSHYGRLGDSPLHF
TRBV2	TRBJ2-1	CASNPLSGSSGSGLFF